This TCR beta chain was documented in a study of T cell responses to AZD1222 COVID-19 vaccine. This table comes from immunoSEQ multiplex PCR, and its TCRdb copy is limited to in-frame clones, with some not included. The data show some 170,000 clones, 85% to 90% seen once. Study outcomes and limitations: Regions 160-218 and 743-854 dominated among vaccine-associated CD4 TCRs spanning spike. Repertoire sampling occurred only after the peak T cell response. Baseline seropositives among AZD1222 recipients totaled only 5 to 7. Donors, mostly white British, included more females; clonal diversity was possibly underestimated.

Germline V gene lookup returns CDR1 LGHNA and CDR2 YNFKEQ. The CDR3 is 15 amino acids. Deletions cut 1 base from V and 4 bases from J, with 11 bases between. With regard to this clone: Its specificity is unknown.

The chain carries TRBV4-2 and TRBJ1-3, with TRBD1 as a possible D gene (5 bases). This TCR was recovered from an adult in good health. The sequences come from peripheral blood, collected on day 0 of AZD1222 vaccination. CDR3 in DNA: TGTGCCAGCAGCCAAGCCCCAGGGCAGGGAAACACCATATATTTT. Translation gives CASSQAPGQGNTIYF.